What follows are 5 T cell receptor beta chains derived from one specimen sequenced in a study of early T cells in non-severe SARS-CoV-2 infection (dated by TCRdb to about 2021). Library preparation was by 5' RACE. The listed sequencing device is NextSeq 500. TCRdb ran its own pipeline on the public reads, namely fastp trimming at Q25 and MiXCR clone calling, and kept in-frame beta chains. Identical CDR3 protein sequences are pooled into one entry, listed with their most common genes and DNA. The sample table lists fewer than 35,000 distinct CDR3 sequences, over 4.5% of them with a count of one. The top ten hold roughly an eighth of the sample. Sequenced input: whole blood. These receptors came from an adult who was a healthcare worker with PCR-confirmed SARS-CoV-2 infection or an uninfected control (not recorded which).

This clonotype has a count of ten or more. The chain couples TRBV2 to TRBJ1-2; D may be TRBD1 (6 bases). V gave up 6 bases and J gave up 5 bases, with 13 bases separating them. CDR1 is SNHLY and CDR2 is FYNNEI in the germline V gene. This CDR3 is 13 amino acids long. CDR3: CASRSGTSYGYTF. The CDR3 bases are TGTGCCAGCAGATCCGGGACATCGTATGGCTACACCTTC.

This clonotype was seen many times. This chain joins TRBV29-1 and TRBJ1-2; D unresolved. With 5 bases removed from V and 6 bases from J, the gap between germline ends came to 10 bases. This CDR3 has 11 amino acids. CDR1 SQVTM and CDR2 ANQGSEA come from the germline V gene. The CDR3 loop is CSVSLMDGYTF. In DNA, the CDR3 is TGCAGCGTTTCCTTGATGGATGGCTACACCTTC.

Ten or more counts support this clonotype. V gene TRBV28 combines with J gene TRBJ2-7; D is undetermined. The CDR3 length is 11 residues. Deletions cut 3 bases from V and 7 bases from J, with 7 bases between. Germline V gene lookup returns CDR1 MDHEN and CDR2 SYDVKM. The CDR3 DNA sequence: TGTGCCAGCAGTTTCGCGGCGGAGCAGTACTTC. It specifies CASSFAAEQYF.

This clonotype came up a few times. The V call is TRBV20-1, the J call TRBJ2-3, with TRBD2 matching over 11 bases. CDR1 is DFQATT and CDR2 is SNEGSKA in the germline V gene (reference sequence). The CDR3 loop spans 13 amino acids. Trimming removed 5 bases from V and 10 bases from J; junction bases left unmatched: 8. CDR3 sequence: CSAFSGGAHAQYF. CDR3 DNA: TGCAGTGCTTTTAGCGGGGGGGCCCATGCGCAGTATTTT.

Only a few counts were recorded for this clonotype. The chain carries TRBV19 and TRBJ1-2; 8 bases are shared with TRBD1. V dropped 3 bases and J dropped 4; count of bases not matched to a gene: 7. Per the germline V gene, CDR1 is LNHDA and CDR2 is SQIVND (reference sequence). The CDR3 runs to 15 residues. The CDR3 nucleotides are TGTGCCAGTAGTATTCTTACAGGGGGAACCTATGGCTACACCTTC. Encoded protein: CASSILTGGTYGYTF.